The rows below give T cell receptor beta chains drawn from one sample of a study of graft-versus-host responses after intestinal transplantation. Measured with immunoSEQ multiplex PCR; TCRdb has only the in-frame clones, and not every one. This table has 90,000 to 150,000 clones, around 93% appearing once. No antigen is known for these receptors. Sequencing was performed on unstimulated CD4+ T cells sorted from spleen or lymph node cells, taken before intestinal transplant. The receptors here all came from a human donor who received an intestinal transplant. Both conserved end residues are part of each CDR3. Each record gives: D gene, J gene, clone size, V gene, CDR3 protein, CDR3 DNA. D genes are given only for firm matches. Clone size appears in some rows only: once, few, many, or a class for an expanded clone.

>TRBD1|TRBJ1-1|-|TRBV5-1
CASSLVPGGRNTEAFF
TGCGCCAGCAGCTTGGTGCCAGGGGGGAGGAACACTGAAGCTTTCTTT
>-|TRBJ1-1|-|TRBV10-3
CAIAEGGEAFF
TGTGCCATCGCGGAGGGAGGGGAAGCTTTCTTT
>TRBD2|TRBJ2-1|-|TRBV5-4
CASSLETSVTYNEQFF
TGTGCCAGCAGCTTGGAGACTAGCGTCACCTACAATGAGCAGTTCTTC
>-|TRBJ2-1|-|TRBV7-3
CASSLNPTLGRSGYNEQFF
TGTGCCAGCAGCTTAAACCCCACCCTGGGACGGAGCGGTTACAATGAGCAGTTCTTC
>-|TRBJ1-3|-|TRBV11-1
CASSFTRRNTIYF
TGTGCCAGCAGCTTTACCCGGAGAAACACCATATATTTT
>TRBD1|TRBJ1-2|-|TRBV19
CASGQGTGGYTF
TGTGCCAGTGGACAGGGGACGGGCGGCTACACCTTC
>TRBD1|TRBJ2-7|-|TRBV4-1
CASSRSEDRAQYF
TGCGCCAGCAGCCGCTCAGAGGACAGGGCGCAGTACTTC
>-|TRBJ2-1|-|TRBV11-2
CASRPNRARDEQFF
TGTGCCAGCAGGCCAAACAGGGCCAGGGATGAGCAGTTCTTC
>-|TRBJ2-7|-|TRBV5-1
CASSLAGTYEQYF
TGCGCCAGCAGCTTGGCGGGGACCTACGAGCAGTACTTC
>TRBD1|TRBJ1-5|-|TRBV5-8
CASSTGQGFGNQPQHF
TGTGCCAGCAGCACGGGACAGGGGTTTGGAAATCAGCCCCAGCATTTT
>-|TRBJ2-7|-|TRBV5-1
CASSLDRVGEQYF
TGCGCCAGCAGCTTGGACAGGGTTGGCGAGCAGTACTTC
>-|TRBJ1-1|-|TRBV6-1
CASSVGPPNTEAFF
TGTGCCAGCAGTGTGGGGCCACCGAACACTGAAGCTTTCTTT
>-|TRBJ1-1|-|TRBV27
CASSFVGTNTEAFF
TGTGCCAGCAGTTTTGTTGGGACGAACACTGAAGCTTTCTTT
>-|TRBJ2-1|-|TRBV23-1
CASCQTVSSYNEQFF
TGCGCCAGCTGTCAAACAGTTAGCTCCTACAATGAGCAGTTCTTC
>-|TRBJ1-5|-|TRBV28
CASSLYGRGRNQPQHF
TGTGCCAGCAGTTTATACGGTCGGGGACGCAATCAGCCCCAGCATTTT
>-|TRBJ1-3|few|TRBV7-9
CASSTTGFSGNTIYF
TGTGCCAGCAGCACGACAGGATTCTCTGGAAACACCATATATTTT
>TRBD1|TRBJ1-5|once|TRBV9
CASSVDGGGTQPQHF
TGTGCCAGCAGCGTAGACGGAGGGGGCACCCAGCCCCAGCATTTT
>-|TRBJ2-1|-|TRBV7-7
CASSAGGNEQFF
TGTGCTAGCAGCGCCGGGGGTAATGAGCAGTTCTTC
>-|TRBJ2-2|-|TRBV7-2
CASSLYRELHAGELFF
TGTGCCAGCAGCTTATACCGGGAACTCCACGCCGGGGAGCTGTTTTTT
>-|TRBJ2-3|-|TRBV27
CASSFGRWTDTQYF
TGTGCCAGCAGTTTTGGGCGGTGGACAGATACGCAGTATTTT
>-|TRBJ2-1|once|TRBV7-3
CASSAIGSSNEQFF
TGTGCCAGCAGCGCCATCGGAAGCAGCAATGAGCAGTTCTTC
>-|TRBJ1-2|-|TRBV19
CASSFKYGYTF
TGTGCCAGTAGTTTCAAATATGGCTACACCTTC
>TRBD1|TRBJ1-3|few|TRBV5-6
CASSHNRGSGNTIYF
TGTGCCAGCAGCCATAACAGGGGGTCCGGAAACACCATATATTTT
>TRBD2|TRBJ2-1|-|TRBV7-7
CASSLVLGLAGGLNEQFF
TGTGCTAGCAGCTTAGTGCTCGGACTAGCGGGAGGTCTCAATGAGCAGTTCTTC
>-|TRBJ2-1|-|TRBV6-6
CASSILQVSYNEQFF
TGTGCCAGCAGTATCCTACAAGTATCCTACAATGAGCAGTTCTTC
>TRBD1|TRBJ2-7|-|TRBV28
CASSSDLRWQGASQYF
TGTGCCAGCAGTTCAGACCTGAGATGGCAGGGGGCGTCTCAATACTTC
>-|TRBJ1-1|-|TRBV25-1
CASTEGDWNTEAFF
TGTGCCAGCACCGAGGGTGACTGGAACACTGAAGCTTTCTTT
>TRBD1|TRBJ1-2|few|TRBV18
CASSPTGGESGYTF
TGTGCCAGCTCACCAACAGGGGGCGAGAGTGGCTACACCTTC
>-|TRBJ1-1|-|TRBV29-1
CSVEGQYTEAFF
TGCAGCGTGGAAGGACAGTACACTGAAGCTTTCTTT
>TRBD1|TRBJ1-5|-|TRBV19
CASRRWRGQGPYSNQPQHF
TGTGCCAGTAGGAGATGGAGGGGACAGGGCCCTTATAGCAATCAGCCCCAGCATTTT
>-|TRBJ1-5|-|TRBV7-2
CASSLSGLPTALQHF
TGTGCCAGCAGCTTATCCGGTCTGCCTACCGCTCTACAGCATTTT
>-|TRBJ2-3|-|TRBV13
CASSLFGTDTQYF
TGTGCCAGCAGCTTATTTGGCACAGATACGCAGTATTTT
>-|TRBJ1-1|-|TRBV7-6
CASSLAGRGMNTEAFF
TGTGCCAGCAGCTTAGCGGGGCGGGGAATGAACACTGAAGCTTTCTTT
>-|TRBJ1-1|-|TRBV7-8
CASSSSGLRGANTEAFF
TGTGCCAGCAGCTCGTCGGGATTAAGGGGGGCGAACACTGAAGCTTTCTTT
>TRBD1|TRBJ1-1|-|TRBV19
CASSMGQGIGEAFF
TGTGCCAGTAGTATGGGACAGGGAATCGGTGAAGCTTTCTTT
>-|TRBJ2-2|-|TRBV19
CASTIGGKGSGELFF
TGTGCCAGTACCATCGGGGGAAAGGGGTCCGGGGAGCTGTTTTTT
>-|TRBJ2-3|-|TRBV4-2
CASSQGNSVVDTQYF
TGTGCCAGCAGCCAAGGAAACTCTGTGGTTGATACGCAGTATTTT
>-|TRBJ1-1|-|TRBV30
CAWSRLNTEAFF
TGTGCCTGGAGTCGCCTGAACACTGAAGCTTTCTTT
>-|TRBJ2-7|once|TRBV2
CASSEWERYEQYF
TGTGCCAGCAGTGAATGGGAGCGCTACGAGCAGTACTTC
>TRBD1|TRBJ1-4|-|TRBV5-1
CASSVTGEREKLFF
TGCGCCAGCAGCGTCACAGGGGAACGAGAAAAACTGTTTTTT
>-|TRBJ2-5|-|TRBV7-3
CASSRSGGWQETQYF
TGTGCCAGCAGCCGAAGTGGGGGTTGGCAAGAGACCCAGTACTTC
>-|TRBJ2-7|-|TRBV6-1
CASSVRDGSYEQYF
TGTGCCAGCAGTGTTCGGGACGGCTCCTACGAGCAGTACTTC
>-|TRBJ2-1|-|TRBV4-1
CASSQARGKRAPLNEQFF
TGCGCCAGCAGCCAAGCGAGAGGGAAGAGGGCCCCACTCAATGAGCAGTTCTTC
>-|TRBJ1-2|-|TRBV4-2
CASSQAQGRAQANYGYTF
TGTGCCAGCAGCCAAGCGCAGGGGCGCGCTCAAGCTAACTATGGCTACACCTTC
>TRBD1|TRBJ2-2|once|TRBV5-8
CASSLGTGTTGELFF
TGTGCCAGCAGCCTTGGGACAGGGACCACCGGGGAGCTGTTTTTT
>-|TRBJ1-5|-|TRBV19
CASTDGGGYSNQPQHF
TGTGCCAGTACAGACGGAGGGGGTTATAGCAATCAGCCCCAGCATTTT
>-|TRBJ2-2|-|TRBV7-6
CASSLEESGELFF
TGTGCCAGCAGCTTAGAGGAGTCAGGGGAGCTGTTTTTT
>-|TRBJ1-2|-|TRBV6-1
CASRLLGAEGYTF
TGTGCCAGCAGGCTTCTGGGGGCAGAGGGCTACACCTTC
>-|TRBJ1-1|-|TRBV5-4
CASSFQGGWTEAFF
TGTGCCAGCAGCTTTCAGGGCGGGTGGACTGAAGCTTTCTTT
>-|TRBJ2-5|-|TRBV30
CAWMSWRGPETQYF
TGTGCCTGGATGAGTTGGAGGGGGCCGGAGACCCAGTACTTC
>-|TRBJ2-4|-|TRBV2
CASTGDLAKNIQYF
TGTGCCAGCACGGGGGATTTAGCCAAAAACATTCAGTACTTC
>-|TRBJ2-2|-|TRBV6-6
CASSYGLLAPAGELFF
TGTGCCAGCAGTTACGGCCTTCTAGCTCCCGCCGGGGAGCTGTTTTTT
>-|TRBJ1-4|-|TRBV19
CASSMSRGSRVYEKLFF
TGTGCCAGTAGTATGAGCCGAGGATCCAGGGTGTATGAAAAACTGTTTTTT
>-|TRBJ1-2|few|TRBV5-4
CASSLDSPNYGYTF
TGTGCCAGCAGCTTGGACAGCCCTAACTATGGCTACACCTTC
>TRBD1|TRBJ1-2|-|TRBV15
CATSRDRHRGGYGYTF
TGTGCCACCAGCAGAGATCGACACAGGGGGGGCTATGGCTACACCTTC